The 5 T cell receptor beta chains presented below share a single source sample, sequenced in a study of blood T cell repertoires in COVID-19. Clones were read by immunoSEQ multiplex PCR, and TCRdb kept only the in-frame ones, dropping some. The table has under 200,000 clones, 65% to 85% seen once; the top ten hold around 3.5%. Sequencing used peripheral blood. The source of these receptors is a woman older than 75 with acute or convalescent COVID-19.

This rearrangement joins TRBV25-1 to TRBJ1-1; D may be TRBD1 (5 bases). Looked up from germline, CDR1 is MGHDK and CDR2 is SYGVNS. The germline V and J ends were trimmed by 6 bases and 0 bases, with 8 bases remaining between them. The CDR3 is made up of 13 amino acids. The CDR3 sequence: CASSRDMNTEAFF. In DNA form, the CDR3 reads TGTGCCAGCAGCAGGGATATGAACACTGAAGCTTTCTTT.

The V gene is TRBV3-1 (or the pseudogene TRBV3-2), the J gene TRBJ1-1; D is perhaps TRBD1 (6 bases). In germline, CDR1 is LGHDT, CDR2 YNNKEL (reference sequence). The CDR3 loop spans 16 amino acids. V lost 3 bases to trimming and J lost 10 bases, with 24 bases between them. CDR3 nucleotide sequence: TGTGCCAGCAGCCACCAAGCGTCAGGGGTGGGAGAGGGAGCTTTCTTT. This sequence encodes CASSHQASGVGEGAFF.

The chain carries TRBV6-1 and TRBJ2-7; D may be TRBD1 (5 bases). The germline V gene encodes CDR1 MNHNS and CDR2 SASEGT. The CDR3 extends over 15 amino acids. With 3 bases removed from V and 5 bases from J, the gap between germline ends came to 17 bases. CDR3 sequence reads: CASSDIAQGSHEQYF. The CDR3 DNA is TGTGCCAGCAGTGACATAGCCCAGGGATCCCACGAGCAGTACTTC.

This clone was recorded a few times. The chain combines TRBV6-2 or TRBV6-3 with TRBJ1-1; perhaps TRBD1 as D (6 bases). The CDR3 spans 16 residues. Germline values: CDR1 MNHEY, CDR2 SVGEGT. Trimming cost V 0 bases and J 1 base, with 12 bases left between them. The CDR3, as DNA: TGTGCCAGCAGTTACTCCCCATACAGGGAGAACACTGAAGCTTTCTTT. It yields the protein CASSYSPYRENTEAFF.

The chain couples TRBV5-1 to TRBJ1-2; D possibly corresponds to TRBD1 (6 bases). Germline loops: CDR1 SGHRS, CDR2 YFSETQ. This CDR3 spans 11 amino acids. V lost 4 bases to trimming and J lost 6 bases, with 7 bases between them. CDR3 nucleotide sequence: TGCGCCAGCAGCCCAGGGGATGGCTACACCTTC. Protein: CASSPGDGYTF.